A single sample gave rise to the 8 T cell receptor beta chains below, sequenced in a study of blood T cell repertoires in COVID-19. TCRdb's copy holds only in-frame clones and misses some; the assay was immunoSEQ multiplex PCR. The sample has roughly 200,000 clones, around 80% seen once. The source material was peripheral blood. These receptors were taken from a woman of 80 years or more with active or convalescent COVID-19.

V and J are TRBV10-3 and TRBJ2-3; D perhaps matches TRBD2 (6 bases). The CDR3 consists of 14 residues. Germline lookup yields CDR1 ENHRY and CDR2 SYGVKD. The ends were cut back, 10 bases at V and 0 bases at J, with 14 bases in the middle. Here the CDR3 DNA reads TGTGCCACCTCCAATGGGACTAGCACAGATACGCAGTATTTT. It is translated as CATSNGTSTDTQYF.

V is TRBV28 and J is TRBJ1-2; D might be TRBD1 (5 bases). V was pared by 3 bases and J by 4 bases, with 15 bases between. CDR1 is MDHEN and CDR2 is SYDVKM in the germline V gene. The CDR3 is 15 residues long. The CDR3 sequence is CASSLGSQGGYGYTF. CDR3 DNA: TGTGCCAGCAGTTTGGGCAGTCAGGGTGGCTATGGCTACACCTTC.

This clone has a single count. The chain has TRBV6-1 and TRBJ1-2; TRBD1 matches 9 bases. The J segment lost 4 bases and the V segment lost 6 bases, leaving 9 bases of the junction unmatched. From germline, CDR1 is MNHNS and CDR2 SASEGT. The CDR3 extends over 15 amino acids. CDR3 in amino acids: CASRGDRVKGYGYTF. The CDR3 DNA reads as TGTGCCAGCAGGGGGGACAGGGTTAAGGGCTATGGCTACACCTTC.

CDR3 region: CASSIDPAGAGELFF. The CDR3 region has the DNA TGTGCCAGTAGTATAGATCCGGCGGGCGCCGGGGAGCTGTTTTTT. The genes are TRBV19 and TRBJ2-2; D might be TRBD2 (5 bases). Germline values: CDR1 LNHDA, CDR2 SQIVND (reference sequence). The CDR3 totals 15 residues. V was clipped by 0 bases and J by 6 bases, with 11 bases between them. Full variable domain (remainder filled in from reference TRBV19 and TRBJ2-2): DGGITQSPKYLFRKEGQNVTLSCEQNLNHDAMYWYRQDPGQGLRLIYYSQIVNDFQKGDIAEGYSVSREKKESFPLTVTSAQKNPTAFYLCASSIDPAGAGELFFGEGSRLTVL.

The rearrangement joins TRBV27 to TRBJ1-1, with TRBD1 matching over 8 bases. V dropped 4 bases and J dropped 6; count of bases not matched to a gene: 10. Germline V lookup: CDR1 MNHEY, CDR2 SMNVEV (reference sequence). The CDR3 contains 15 residues. The DNA of the CDR3 is TGTGCCAGCAGTTCCACAGGGGGAGTGATCGCTGAAGCTTTCTTT. Amino acid sequence: CASSSTGGVIAEAFF.

This chain links TRBV27 with TRBJ1-6; possibly TRBD1 for D (6 bases). Trimming left V 3 bases short and J 2 bases short, with 17 bases between. Germline V lookup: CDR1 MNHEY, CDR2 SMNVEV (reference sequence). The CDR3 covers 18 residues. CDR3 sequence: CASSFFNRAGAYNSPLHF. CDR3 nucleotides: TGTGCCAGCAGTTTTTTTAACAGGGCCGGAGCCTATAATTCACCCCTCCACTTT.

The chain carries TRBV27 and TRBJ2-3, with 13 bases that match TRBD2. V dropped 4 bases and J dropped 7; count of bases not matched to a gene: 17. Germline CDR1 and CDR2: MNHEY and SMNVEV (reference sequence). This CDR3 spans 19 amino acids. DNA for the CDR3: TGTGCCAGCAGTTCCCAAGAAATGACTAGCGGGGGGTTTGGGAATACGCAGTATTTT. This sequence encodes CASSSQEMTSGGFGNTQYF.

The chain is built from TRBV10-3 and TRBJ1-3, with D possibly matching TRBD1 (5 bases). CDR3 length: 16 amino acids. Trimming removed 0 bases at V and 4 bases at J, with 13 bases between. The germline V gene encodes CDR1 ENHRY and CDR2 SYGVKD. CDR3 nucleotides: TGTGCCATCAGTGAGTCTCCTCGACAGTCAGGAAACACCATATATTTT. It translates to CAISESPRQSGNTIYF.